These T cell receptor beta chains were read from a single sample in a study of early T cells in non-severe SARS-CoV-2 infection. TCRdb reprocessed the 5' RACE reads via MiXCR and lists one record per CDR3 protein. Counted here are 50,000 or so distinct CDR3 sequences, 12% occurring once; the ten biggest clones make up 9.1%. The specimen sequenced was whole blood. These TCRs come from an adult who was a healthcare worker with PCR-confirmed SARS-CoV-2 infection or an uninfected control (not recorded which). Both conserved end residues are part of each CDR3. A D gene is named only where the DNA matches it firmly. The size entry is marked missing in some rows and otherwise reads once, few, many or a size class.

>.|.|TRBJ2-3|TRBV11-2
CASTPWEENTQYF
TGTGCCAGCACCCCCTGGGAGGAGAATACGCAGTATTTT
>.|.|TRBJ2-1|TRBV12-3/TRBV12-4
CASSTFEASSYNEQFF
TGTGCCAGCAGTACCTTTGAGGCCAGCTCCTACAATGAGCAGTTCTTC
>.|few|TRBJ1-3|TRBV29-1
CSVEDRRGNTIYF
TGCAGCGTTGAGGACAGACGTGGAAACACCATATATTTT
>.|few|TRBJ2-1|TRBV6-2/TRBV6-3
CASSYRDFRNEQFF
TGTGCCAGCAGTTACCGGGACTTCAGGAATGAGCAGTTCTTC
>.|few|TRBJ1-2|TRBV9
CASSVGVLYGYTF
TGTGCCAGCAGCGTTGGAGTCCTCTATGGCTACACCTTC
>.|.|TRBJ1-2|TRBV19
CASSIRNGYTF
TGTGCCAGTAGTATCCGAAACGGCTACACCTTC
>.|many|TRBJ2-3|TRBV5-1
CASSLEGGAQYF
TGCGCCAGCAGCTTGGAAGGGGGAGCCCAGTATTTT
>.|.|TRBJ1-2|TRBV28
CASSPPGDLYGYTF
TGTGCCAGCAGTCCCCCCGGGGATCTCTATGGCTACACCTTC
>.|few|TRBJ2-3|TRBV7-3
CASSPTRERTRLGTDTQYF
TGTGCCAGCAGTCCTACTAGAGAGCGGACCAGATTAGGCACAGATACGCAGTATTTT
>.|many|TRBJ1-1|TRBV27
CASIPGRVFTEAFF
TGTGCCAGCATCCCGGGCAGGGTATTCACTGAAGCTTTCTTT
>.|.|TRBJ1-5|TRBV30
CAWSPTRESPQHF
TGTGCCTGGAGTCCGACACGGGAGTCCCCCCAGCATTTT
>TRBD2|.|TRBJ2-5|TRBV3-1
CASRKDVPGGSGETQYF
TGTGCCAGCAGAAAAGACGTCCCCGGGGGGAGTGGAGAGACCCAGTACTTC
>TRBD2|many|TRBJ2-2|TRBV6-4
CASSDTLAGPTGELFF
TGTGCCAGCAGTGACACACTAGCGGGACCCACCGGGGAGCTGTTTTTT
>.|many|TRBJ2-3|TRBV7-3
CASSLASGTDTQYF
TGTGCCAGCAGCTTAGCGTCTGGCACAGATACGCAGTATTTT
>.|few|TRBJ2-7|TRBV11-3
CASSLMDTAYEQYF
TGTGCCAGCAGCTTAATGGACACTGCCTACGAGCAGTACTTC
>.|few|TRBJ1-1|TRBV7-9
CASSLEGLMNTEAFF
TGTGCCAGCAGCTTAGAGGGTCTAATGAACACTGAAGCTTTCTTT
>TRBD1|.|TRBJ1-5|TRBV30
CAWSQGGDQPQHF
TGTGCCTGGAGTCAGGGGGGCGATCAGCCCCAGCATTTT
>.|few|TRBJ2-7|TRBV11-1
CASSHTGTANPYEQYF
TGTGCCAGCAGCCACACCGGGACGGCGAATCCCTACGAGCAGTACTTC
>TRBD2|many|TRBJ2-3|TRBV2
CASSTSGGAFTDTQYF
TGTGCCAGCAGCACTAGCGGGGGGGCCTTCACAGATACGCAGTATTTT
>.|few|TRBJ2-6|TRBV29-1
CSVLSDIPNVLTF
TGCAGCGTTCTCTCTGACATTCCCAACGTCCTGACTTTC
>.|few|TRBJ2-7|TRBV3-2
CASSHRTSGRAYEQYF
TGTGCCAGCAGCCATCGGACTAGCGGGAGGGCCTACGAGCAGTACTTC
>.|few|TRBJ1-1|TRBV28
CASSLVVENTEAFF
TGTGCCAGCAGTTTGGTAGTGGAGAACACTGAAGCTTTCTTT
>.|many|TRBJ1-2|TRBV6-1
CASSEEGYTF
TGTGCCAGCAGTGAAGAGGGCTACACCTTC
>TRBD2|few|TRBJ2-1|TRBV20-1
CSARDLAGSYNEQFF
TGCAGTGCTAGAGATTTAGCGGGGAGCTACAATGAGCAGTTCTTC
>.|.|TRBJ2-7|TRBV19
CASSTPSQVSDEQYF
TGTGCCAGTAGTACGCCCTCCCAGGTGTCGGACGAGCAGTACTTC
>.|few|TRBJ2-5|TRBV5-6
CASSLAGRVQETQYF
TGTGCCAGCAGCTTGGCCGGCAGGGTACAAGAGACCCAGTACTTC
>TRBD1|few|TRBJ2-5|TRBV13
CASSSRGQGARQETQYF
TGTGCCAGCAGCTCTAGGGGACAGGGGGCGAGGCAAGAGACCCAGTACTTC
>.|.|TRBJ2-1|TRBV4-1
CASSQDTTGRGSYNEQFF
TGCGCCAGCAGCCAAGACACCACCGGACGGGGCTCCTACAATGAGCAGTTCTTC
>TRBD1|many|TRBJ2-7|TRBV4-1
CASSQVYRGLYEQYF
TGCGCCAGCAGCCAAGTCTACAGGGGGCTGTACGAGCAGTACTTC
>TRBD2|many|TRBJ2-2|TRBV29-1
CSVGTSGRNTGELFF
TGCAGCGTCGGGACTAGCGGGAGAAACACCGGGGAGCTGTTTTTT
>.|many|TRBJ2-3|TRBV29-1
CSVEVVGASADTQYF
TGCAGCGTTGAAGTGGTGGGAGCTAGTGCAGATACGCAGTATTTT
>TRBD2|few|TRBJ2-2|TRBV3-1
CASSPGQDLAGGTGELFF
TGTGCCAGCAGCCCCGGACAAGATCTAGCGGGGGGTACCGGGGAGCTGTTTTTT
>.|.|TRBJ1-4|TRBV20-1
CSARDLAGDEKLFF
TGCAGTGCTAGAGATCTGGCAGGGGACGAAAAACTGTTTTTT
>TRBD2|few|TRBJ2-1|TRBV2
CASSDPAGGHNEQFF
TGTGCCAGCAGTGATCCAGCGGGGGGGCATAATGAGCAGTTCTTC
>TRBD1|many|TRBJ2-2|TRBV20-1
CSARDVQGVGELFF
TGCAGTGCTAGAGACGTACAGGGGGTCGGGGAGCTGTTTTTT
>.|.|TRBJ2-7|TRBV5-1
CASSLEAGVYEQYF
TGCGCCAGCAGCTTGGAGGCAGGGGTTTACGAGCAGTACTTC
>TRBD2|many|TRBJ2-5|TRBV20-1
CSAPGGTRGETQYF
TGCAGTGCCCCCGGCGGGACTAGGGGCGAGACCCAGTACTTC
>TRBD1|few|TRBJ1-1|TRBV29-1
CSVHRGAGTEAFF
TGCAGCGTACACAGGGGCGCAGGCACTGAAGCTTTCTTT
>TRBD1|many|TRBJ2-7|TRBV12-3/TRBV12-4
CASSSGQGSYEQYF
TGTGCCAGCAGTTCGGGACAGGGATCCTACGAGCAGTACTTC
>.|many|TRBJ1-1|TRBV7-6
CASSLSSDTEAFF
TGTGCCAGCAGCTTATCGTCGGACACTGAAGCTTTCTTT
>.|.|TRBJ1-1|TRBV4-1
CASSQKPQGLPNTEAFF
TGCGCCAGCAGCCAAAAACCGCAGGGGCTTCCTAACACTGAAGCTTTCTTT
>.|.|TRBJ2-2|TRBV20-1
CSARDRASSRTGELFF
TGCAGTGCTAGAGATCGGGCTAGCAGTAGGACCGGGGAGCTGTTTTTT